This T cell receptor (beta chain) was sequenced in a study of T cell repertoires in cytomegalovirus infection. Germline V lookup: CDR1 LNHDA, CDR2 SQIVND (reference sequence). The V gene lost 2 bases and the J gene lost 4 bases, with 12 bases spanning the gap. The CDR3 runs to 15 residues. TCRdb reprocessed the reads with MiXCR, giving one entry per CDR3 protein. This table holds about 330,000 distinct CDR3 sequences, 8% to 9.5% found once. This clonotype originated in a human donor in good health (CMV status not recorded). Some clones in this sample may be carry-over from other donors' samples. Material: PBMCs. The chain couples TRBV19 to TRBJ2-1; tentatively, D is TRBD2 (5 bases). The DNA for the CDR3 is TGTGCCAGTAGTATACGGGGTCCTTGGTACAATGAGCAGTTCTTC. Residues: CASSIRGPWYNEQFF.